Below, one T cell receptor beta chain is given with its context. The antigen remains undetermined. Each UMI, carrying a 6-nucleotide sample barcode, came from template switching. TCRdb re-called the 5' RACE reads and catalogs CDR3 proteins one per entry, DNA excluded. Here the sample table reports 420,000 or so distinct CDR3 sequences. The record originates from a study of monozygotic twins with inflammatory bowel disease. General study results and limits: The analysis yielded no support for one strong signal or clonotype associated with IBD.

Specimen: blood. The receptor comes from a human donor with ulcerative colitis or Crohn's disease, or a healthy co-twin of an affected twin (not recorded which).

CDR3 protein: CASSLGGGKTEAFF. The chain couples TRBV5-1 to TRBJ1-1; TCRdb designates TRBD1, a call that cannot be tested without DNA. The germline V gene has CDR1 SGHRS and CDR2 YFSETQ. The CDR3 contains 14 residues.